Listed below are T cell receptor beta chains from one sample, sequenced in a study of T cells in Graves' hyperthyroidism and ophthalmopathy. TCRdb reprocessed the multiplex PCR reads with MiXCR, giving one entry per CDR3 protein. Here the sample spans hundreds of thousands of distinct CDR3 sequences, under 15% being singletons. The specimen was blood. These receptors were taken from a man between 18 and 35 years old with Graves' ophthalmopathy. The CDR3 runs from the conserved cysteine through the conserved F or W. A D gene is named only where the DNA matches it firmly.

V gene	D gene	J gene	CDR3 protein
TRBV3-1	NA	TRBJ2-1	CASSQELGSSYNEQFF
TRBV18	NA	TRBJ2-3	CASSPRGDTQYF
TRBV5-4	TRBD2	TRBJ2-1	CASSPQAGLAGGYNEQFF
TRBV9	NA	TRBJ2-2	CTSSSGAGELFF
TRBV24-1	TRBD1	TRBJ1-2	CATSDQTGGSYGYTF
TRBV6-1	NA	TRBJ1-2	CASSERLHYGYTF
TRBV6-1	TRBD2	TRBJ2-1	CASRRPGLAYNEQFF
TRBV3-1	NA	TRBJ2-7	CANGVTEQYF
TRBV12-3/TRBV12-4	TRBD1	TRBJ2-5	CASRRDRQETQYF
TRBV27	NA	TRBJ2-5	CASTGGRRWETQYF
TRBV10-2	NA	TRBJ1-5	CASSECGVCSNQPQHF
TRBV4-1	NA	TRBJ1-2	CASSQDSWQAFYTF
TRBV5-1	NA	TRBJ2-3	CASSFRSGPTDTQYF
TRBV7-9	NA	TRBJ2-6	CASSLRGPGANVLTF
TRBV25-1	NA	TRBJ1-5	CASSDPTGLHNQPQHF
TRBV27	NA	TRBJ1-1	CASSPGPGPLNTEAFF
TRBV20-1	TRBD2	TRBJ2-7	CSAGGLAGNEQYF
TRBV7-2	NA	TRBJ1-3	CASSFWFSGNTIYF
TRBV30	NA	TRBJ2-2	CAWKGVQLGFGELFF
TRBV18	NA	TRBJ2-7	CASSLGPQGEYEQYF
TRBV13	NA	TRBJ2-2	CASSLGYNIGELFF
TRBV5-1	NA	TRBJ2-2	CASSPGGLNTGELFF
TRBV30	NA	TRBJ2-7	CAWSAQTDSEQYF
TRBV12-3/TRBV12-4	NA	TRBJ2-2	CASSPRDSSDTGELFF
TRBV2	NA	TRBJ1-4	CASSEEGGLGEKLFF
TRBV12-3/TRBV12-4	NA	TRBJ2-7	CASSLAVGTGGEQYF
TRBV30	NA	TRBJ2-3	CAWSLFGTDTQYF
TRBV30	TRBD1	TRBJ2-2	CAWSRQGAGTGELFF
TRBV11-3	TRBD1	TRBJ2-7	CASSFGVGTGISYEQYF
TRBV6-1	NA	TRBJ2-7	CASSYGLGSSYEQYF
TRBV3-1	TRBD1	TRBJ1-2	CASSPRTGYGYTF
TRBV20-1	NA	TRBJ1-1	CSARGVAEAFF
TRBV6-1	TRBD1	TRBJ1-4	CASSGGQGFEKLFF
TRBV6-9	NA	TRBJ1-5	CASSYSTGSNQPQHF
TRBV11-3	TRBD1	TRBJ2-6	CASSLGGTAGANVLTF
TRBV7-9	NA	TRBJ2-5	CASSSPGRGFETQYF